Listed here are 7 T cell receptor beta chains from one sample, sequenced in a study of blood T cell repertoires in COVID-19. Sequenced by immunoSEQ multiplex PCR; TCRdb stores in-frame clones only, minus some. This sample carries approximately 350,000 clones, around 86% of them seen once, and the ten largest clones take about 6%. Sequencing was done on a sample of peripheral blood. These TCRs come from a woman aged 45-59 years with COVID-19, enrolled during active disease.

The V call is TRBV5-1, the J call TRBJ2-1, with 11 bases lining up with TRBD2. V shed 1 base and J 7 bases; nucleotides not matched to a gene: 10. CDR1 is SGHRS and CDR2 is YFSETQ in the germline V gene. The CDR3 runs to 17 residues. The CDR3 DNA follows: TGCGCCAGCAGCTTGAGGGCTGGACTAGCGGGTAAGAATGAGCAGTTCTTC. Protein product: CASSLRAGLAGKNEQFF. The variable domain in full, with the rest retrieved from reference TRBV5-1 and TRBJ2-1, is KAGVTQTPRYLIKTRGQQVTLSCSPISGHRSVSWYQQTPGQGLQFLFEYFSETQRNKGNFPGRFSGRQFSNSRSEMNVSTLELGDSALYLCASSLRAGLAGKNEQFFGPGTRLTVL.

This clone was counted a few times. This chain links TRBV7-8 with TRBJ1-2, with 9 bases identical to TRBD1. Germline CDR1 is SGHVS and CDR2 is FQNEAQ. This CDR3 is 14 amino acids long. Germline trimming cut 2 bases from V and 7 bases from J; bases unmatched to any gene: 5. CDR3 nucleotides: TGTGCCAGCAGCTTAAGGGGACAGGGTGGTGGCTACACCTTC. This codes for CASSLRGQGGGYTF. The full variable domain, completed using reference TRBV7-8 and TRBJ1-2, is GAGVSQSPRYKVAKRGQDVALRCDPISGHVSLFWYQQALGQGPEFLTYFQNEAQLDKSGLPSDRFFAERPEGSVSTLKIQRTQQEDSAVYLCASSLRGQGGGYTFGSGTRLTVV.

The V call is TRBV27, the J call TRBJ1-2, with a possible D match to TRBD1 (5 bases). This CDR3 has 16 residues. With 4 bases removed from V and 0 bases from J, the gap between germline ends came to 15 bases. Germline V CDR1 and CDR2: MNHEY, SMNVEV (reference sequence). The CDR3, as DNA: TGTGCCAGCAGTTCCCGGCAGGGAACATCTAACTATGGCTACACCTTC. Protein: CASSSRQGTSNYGYTF.

This clone was picked up one time. This chain links TRBV2 with TRBJ1-1, with D hard to call. Trimming removed 6 bases from V and 6 bases from J, with 17 bases in between. Per the germline V gene, CDR1 is SNHLY and CDR2 is FYNNEI. CDR3 length: 14 residues. The CDR3, as DNA: TGTGCCAGCAGCTTGTCGCAGGTTATAGCTGAAGCTTTCTTT. This translates into CASSLSQVIAEAFF.

Turning to this clone: The same CDR3 is also encoded by other DNA sequences in this sample. V gene TRBV27 combines with J gene TRBJ2-1, with D tentatively TRBD1 (6 bases). The CDR3 sequence is 14 residues long. Germline V lookup: CDR1 MNHEY, CDR2 SMNVEV (reference sequence). Trimming stripped 0 bases from V and 3 bases from J, with 6 bases between. CDR3: CASSLSGGYNEQFF. The CDR3 coding sequence is TGTGCCAGCAGTTTATCAGGGGGCTACAATGAGCAGTTCTTC.

This chain uses TRBV3-1 (or the pseudogene TRBV3-2) with TRBJ2-7; 10 positions match TRBD2. The germline CDR1 and CDR2 sequences are LGHDT and YNNKEL (reference sequence). V lost 7 bases and J lost 0; bases outside the gene matches: 15. CDR3 size: 18 residues. This chain's CDR3 is CASTRSSGRTTSSYEQYF. In nucleotides, the CDR3 is TGTGCCAGCACCCGGAGTAGCGGGAGGACCACCAGCTCCTACGAGCAGTACTTC.

This clone was detected a few times. V and J are TRBV4-1 and TRBJ1-5, with D unresolved. Trimming removed 3 bases from V and 0 bases from J, with 9 bases in between. Germline assignment: CDR1 MGHRA and CDR2 YSYEKL. This CDR3 has 15 residues. The CDR3 loop is CASSQTPYSNQPQHF. As DNA, the CDR3 is TGCGCCAGCAGCCAGACACCTTATAGCAATCAGCCCCAGCATTTT.